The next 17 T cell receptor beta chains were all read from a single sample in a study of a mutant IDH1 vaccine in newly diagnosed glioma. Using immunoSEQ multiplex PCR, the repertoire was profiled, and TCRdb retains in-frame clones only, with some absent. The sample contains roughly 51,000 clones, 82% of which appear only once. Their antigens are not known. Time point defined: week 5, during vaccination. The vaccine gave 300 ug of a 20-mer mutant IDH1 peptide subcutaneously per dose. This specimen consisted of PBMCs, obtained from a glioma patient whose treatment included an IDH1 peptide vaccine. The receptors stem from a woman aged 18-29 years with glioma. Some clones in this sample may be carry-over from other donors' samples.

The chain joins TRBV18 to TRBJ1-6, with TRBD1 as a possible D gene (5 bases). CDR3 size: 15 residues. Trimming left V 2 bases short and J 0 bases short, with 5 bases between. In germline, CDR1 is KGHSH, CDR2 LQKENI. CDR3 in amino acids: CASSPGGSYNSPLHF. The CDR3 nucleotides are TGTGCCAGCTCACCAGGGGGCTCCTATAATTCACCCCTCCACTTT.

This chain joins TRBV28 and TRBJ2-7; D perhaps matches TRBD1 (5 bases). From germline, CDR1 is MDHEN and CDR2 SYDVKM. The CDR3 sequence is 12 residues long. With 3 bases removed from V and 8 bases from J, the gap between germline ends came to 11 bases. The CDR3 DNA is TGTGCCAGCAGTTTGGCAGGGTTCCAGCAGTACTTC. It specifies CASSLAGFQQYF.

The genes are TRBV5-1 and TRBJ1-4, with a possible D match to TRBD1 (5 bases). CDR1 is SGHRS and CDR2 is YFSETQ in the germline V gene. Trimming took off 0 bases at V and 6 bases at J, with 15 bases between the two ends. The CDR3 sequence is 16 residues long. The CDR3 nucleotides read TGCGCCAGCAGCTTGGTGGCGGCAGGAGGGGATGAAAAACTGTTTTTT. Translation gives CASSLVAAGGDEKLFF.

CDR3 coding DNA: TGTGCCAGCAGCTTAGCCCGGGGTCGGGCAAACACTGAAGCTTTCTTT. It is translated as CASSLARGRANTEAFF. This chain links TRBV7-2 with TRBJ1-1; D is ambiguous. The CDR3 consists of 16 residues. The V gene's germline CDR1 is SGHTA and CDR2 FQGNSA. V was cut by 0 bases and J by 2 bases, with 13 bases left in between.

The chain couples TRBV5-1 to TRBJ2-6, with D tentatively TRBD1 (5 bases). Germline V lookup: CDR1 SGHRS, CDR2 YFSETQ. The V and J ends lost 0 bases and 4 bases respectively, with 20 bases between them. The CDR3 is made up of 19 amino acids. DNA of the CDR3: TGCGCCAGCAGCTTGGTACCTCGAGGCCAGGGCTCCGGGGCCAACGTCCTGACTTTC. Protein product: CASSLVPRGQGSGANVLTF.

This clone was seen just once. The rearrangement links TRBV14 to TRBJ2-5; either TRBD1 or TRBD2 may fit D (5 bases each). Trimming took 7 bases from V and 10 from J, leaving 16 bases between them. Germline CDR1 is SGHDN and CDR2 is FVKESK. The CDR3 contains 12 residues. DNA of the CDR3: TGTGCCAGCAATGACGGGACGACGGACCAGTACTTC. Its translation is CASNDGTTDQYF.

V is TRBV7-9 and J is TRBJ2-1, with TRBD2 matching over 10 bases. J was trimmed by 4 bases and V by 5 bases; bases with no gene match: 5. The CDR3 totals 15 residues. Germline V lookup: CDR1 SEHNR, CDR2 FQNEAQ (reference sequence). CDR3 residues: CASSPSGGTYNEQFF. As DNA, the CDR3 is TGTGCCAGCAGCCCTAGCGGGGGTACTTACAATGAGCAGTTCTTC.

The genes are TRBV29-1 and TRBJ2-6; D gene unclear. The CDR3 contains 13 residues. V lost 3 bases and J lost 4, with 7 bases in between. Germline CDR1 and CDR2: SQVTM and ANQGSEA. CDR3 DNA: TGCAGCGTTGATAGTACCGGGGCCAACGTCCTGACTTTC. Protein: CSVDSTGANVLTF.

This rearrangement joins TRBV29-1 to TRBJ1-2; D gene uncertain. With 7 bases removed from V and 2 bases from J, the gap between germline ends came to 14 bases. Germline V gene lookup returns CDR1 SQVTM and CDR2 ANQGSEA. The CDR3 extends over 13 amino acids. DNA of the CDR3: TGCAGCGCCCCGACGGGCAGCAACTATGGCTACACCTTC. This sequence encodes CSAPTGSNYGYTF.

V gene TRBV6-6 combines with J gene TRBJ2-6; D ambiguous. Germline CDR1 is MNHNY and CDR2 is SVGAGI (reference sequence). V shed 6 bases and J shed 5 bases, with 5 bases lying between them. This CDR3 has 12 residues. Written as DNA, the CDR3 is TGTGCCAGCAGCCCCCGGGCCAACGTCCTGACTTTC. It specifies CASSPRANVLTF.

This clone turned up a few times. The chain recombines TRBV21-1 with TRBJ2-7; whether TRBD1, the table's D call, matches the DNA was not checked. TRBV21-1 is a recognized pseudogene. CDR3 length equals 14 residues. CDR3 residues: CASSTRGQAYEQYF. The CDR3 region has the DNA TGTGCCAGCAGCACCAGGGGACAGGCCTACGAGCAGTACTTC.

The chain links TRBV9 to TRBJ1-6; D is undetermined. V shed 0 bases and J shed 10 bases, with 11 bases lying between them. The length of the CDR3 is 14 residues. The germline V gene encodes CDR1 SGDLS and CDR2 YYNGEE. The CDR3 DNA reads TGTGCCAGCAGCGTAGCCCCCGATGGGTCACCCCTCCACTTT. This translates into CASSVAPDGSPLHF.

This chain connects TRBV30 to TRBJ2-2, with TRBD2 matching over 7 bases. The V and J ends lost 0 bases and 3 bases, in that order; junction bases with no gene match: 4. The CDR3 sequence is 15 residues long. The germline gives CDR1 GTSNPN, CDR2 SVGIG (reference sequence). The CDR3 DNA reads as TGTGCCTGGAGTGTACGGGGGGTACACACCGGGGAGCTGTTTTTT. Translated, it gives CAWSVRGVHTGELFF.

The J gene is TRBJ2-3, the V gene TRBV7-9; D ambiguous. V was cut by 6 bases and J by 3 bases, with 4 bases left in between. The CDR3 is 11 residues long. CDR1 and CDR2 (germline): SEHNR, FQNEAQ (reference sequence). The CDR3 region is CASRDTDTQYF. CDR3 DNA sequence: TGTGCCAGCAGAGATACAGATACGCAGTATTTT.

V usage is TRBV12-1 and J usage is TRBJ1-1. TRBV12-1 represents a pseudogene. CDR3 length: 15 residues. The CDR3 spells CASSGGRLLNTEAFF. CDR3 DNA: TGTGCCAGCAGCGGAGGACGTCTATTGAACACTGAAGCTTTCTTT.

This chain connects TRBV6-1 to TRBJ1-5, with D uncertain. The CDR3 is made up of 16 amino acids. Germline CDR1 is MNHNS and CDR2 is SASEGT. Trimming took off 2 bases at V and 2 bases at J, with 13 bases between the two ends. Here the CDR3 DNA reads TGTGCCAGCAGTGAATCCCCGGAAGGTCGCAATCAGCCCCAGCATTTT. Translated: CASSESPEGRNQPQHF.

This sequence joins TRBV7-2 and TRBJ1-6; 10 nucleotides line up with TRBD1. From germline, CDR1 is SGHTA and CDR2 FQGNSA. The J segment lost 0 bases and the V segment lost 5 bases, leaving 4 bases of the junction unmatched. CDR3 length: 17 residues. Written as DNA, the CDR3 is TGTGCCAGCAGCACGGGACAGGGGAGCTCCTATAATTCACCCCTCCACTTT. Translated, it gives CASSTGQGSSYNSPLHF. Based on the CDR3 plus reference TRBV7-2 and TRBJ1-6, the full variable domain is GAGVSQSPSNKVTEKGKDVELRCDPISGHTALYWYRQSLGQGLEFLIYFQGNSAPDKSGLPSDRFSAERTGGSVSTLTIQRTQQEDSAVYLCASSTGQGSSYNSPLHFGNGTRLTVT.